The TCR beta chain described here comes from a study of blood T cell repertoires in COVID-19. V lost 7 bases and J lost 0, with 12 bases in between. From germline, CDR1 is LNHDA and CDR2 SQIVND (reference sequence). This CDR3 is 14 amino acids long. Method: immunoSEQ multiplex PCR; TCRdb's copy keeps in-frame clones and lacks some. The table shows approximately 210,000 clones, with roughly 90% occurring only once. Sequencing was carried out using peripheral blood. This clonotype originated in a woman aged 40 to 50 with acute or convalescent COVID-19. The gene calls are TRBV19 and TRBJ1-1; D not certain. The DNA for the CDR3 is TGTGCCAGTAAGAGGGAGGATTTGAACACTGAAGCTTTCTTT. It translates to CASKREDLNTEAFF.